These T cell receptor beta chains were read from a single sample in a study of regulatory T cells in long-lasting Graves disease. A single record per CDR3 protein comes from TCRdb applying MiXCR to the multiplex PCR reads. The sample records more than 450,000 distinct CDR3 sequences, around 15% being singletons. These records were also assigned to another study, of T cells in Graves' hyperthyroidism and ophthalmopathy.

The sample consisted of peripheral blood mononuclear cells (PBMCs), taken at new diagnosis, from a patient treated with antithyroid drugs. The receptors were gathered from a man aged 35-49 years with Graves disease. Each CDR3 is given with its conserved first and last residue. Each record gives: V gene, J gene, D gene, clone size, CDR3 DNA, CDR3 protein. D genes are given only for firm matches. Rows give clone size only sometimes, using once, few, many, or a class for an expanded clone.

>TRBV10-3|TRBJ2-3|TRBD2|-
TGTGCCATCAGCGGACTAGCGGGAGATACGCAGTATTTT
CAISGLAGDTQYF
>TRBV3-1|TRBJ2-7|-|many
TGTGCCAGCAGCCAAGTCGGGGGCTACGAGCAGTACTTC
CASSQVGGYEQYF
>TRBV11-2|TRBJ2-7|-|many
TGTGCCAGCAGCACGGACAGCCTTTTCTCCTACGAGCAGTACTTC
CASSTDSLFSYEQYF
>TRBV27|TRBJ1-2|TRBD1|many
TGTGCCAGCAGTTTTGCAGGGGGCTATGGCTACACCTTC
CASSFAGGYGYTF
>TRBV2|TRBJ2-5|TRBD2|-
TGTGCCAGCACCCTAGGGGTAGCGGGAGGGCCCGGAGAGACCCAGTACTTC
CASTLGVAGGPGETQYF
>TRBV12-3/TRBV12-4|TRBJ2-7|-|many
TGTGCCAGCTCGACGAGGATCTACGAGCAGTACTTC
CASSTRIYEQYF
>TRBV20-1|TRBJ2-1|TRBD2|-
TGCAGTGCCGGACTAGCGGGAGGGCCCTTCTACAATGAGCAGTTCTTC
CSAGLAGGPFYNEQFF
>TRBV20-1|TRBJ2-3|-|many
TGCAGTGCCTTAGTAGCGAGTGCGGATACGCAGTATTTT
CSALVASADTQYF
>TRBV20-1|TRBJ2-1|TRBD2|few
TGCAGTGCTAGGGCGAGTAGCGGGAGGGCCATCGATGAGCAGTTCTTC
CSARASSGRAIDEQFF
>TRBV5-5|TRBJ2-5|-|-
TGTGCCAGCAGCCGCGGGTCTTTTGGAGAGACCCAGTACTTC
CASSRGSFGETQYF
>TRBV9|TRBJ2-3|-|-
TGTGCCAGCAGCGTAACGGGCGGGAGCACAGATACGCAGTATTTT
CASSVTGGSTDTQYF
>TRBV13|TRBJ2-5|TRBD2|-
TGTGCCAGCAGCTTGAATCTAGCGGGAGTGCGGGAGACCCAGTACTTC
CASSLNLAGVRETQYF
>TRBV5-4|TRBJ2-3|TRBD2|many
TGTGCCAGCAGCTTGGAGCCTAGCGGGAGAGGAGCAGATACGCAGTATTTT
CASSLEPSGRGADTQYF
>TRBV12-3/TRBV12-4|TRBJ1-5|-|many
TGTGCCAGCAGCCGACCTTATAGCAATCAGCCCCAGCATTTT
CASSRPYSNQPQHF
>TRBV20-1|TRBJ2-5|-|many
TGCAGTGCCCGTGGACAAACTTGGTACCAAGAGACCCAGTACTTC
CSARGQTWYQETQYF
>TRBV11-3|TRBJ1-1|-|-
TGTGCCAGCAGCCGGGGACACTCGAACACTGAAGCTTTCTTT
CASSRGHSNTEAFF
>TRBV11-3|TRBJ2-3|-|many
TGTGCCAGCACCGAAACAGGACATACGCAGTATTTT
CASTETGHTQYF
>TRBV4-1|TRBJ1-1|-|few
TGCGCCAGCAGCCCCCAGGACAGTGGTGTGGGGAAAGCTTTCTTT
CASSPQDSGVGKAFF
>TRBV28|TRBJ2-7|-|many
TGTGCCGGTACCACCGGGACTCGAACCTACGAGCAGTACTTC
CAGTTGTRTYEQYF
>TRBV7-3|TRBJ2-1|-|-
TGTGCCAGCAGCTTAACAGGACCCCCTCCGCAGTTCTTC
CASSLTGPPPQFF
>TRBV7-8|TRBJ2-3|-|many
TGTGCCAGCAGCTTATGGGGGGACACAGATACGCAGTATTTT
CASSLWGDTDTQYF
>TRBV12-3/TRBV12-4|TRBJ2-5|-|few
TGTGCCAGCAGTTTAGGGGCGGGGTTCGAGACCCAGTACTTC
CASSLGAGFETQYF
>TRBV19|TRBJ2-4|-|-
TGTGCCAGTAGTAGCTCTTCCAGGGGACCCAAAAACATTCAGTACTTC
CASSSSSRGPKNIQYF
>TRBV6-1|TRBJ2-1|-|many
TGTGCCAGCATGGGTGTAGCGGACAATGAGCAGTTCTTC
CASMGVADNEQFF
>TRBV5-1|TRBJ2-7|TRBD1|few
TGTGCCAGCAGCTTGGGACAGCCTAACTACTACGAGCAGTACTTC
CASSLGQPNYYEQYF
>TRBV7-6|TRBJ2-3|TRBD1|-
TGTGCCAGCAGCTCAAACAGGGGGCAGGGCACAGATACGCAGTATTTT
CASSSNRGQGTDTQYF
>TRBV19|TRBJ1-5|-|-
TGTGCCAGTAGTTGGGGGCCCACCAATCAGCCCCAGCATTTT
CASSWGPTNQPQHF
>TRBV19|TRBJ2-7|-|few
TGTGCCAGTAGTATTCGGGGTCTCGACGAGCAGTACTTC
CASSIRGLDEQYF
>TRBV20-1|TRBJ1-3|-|few
TGCAGTGCTGCTCTAGGGGCGGATGGAAACACCATATATTTT
CSAALGADGNTIYF
>TRBV7-3|TRBJ1-3|-|few
TGTGCCAGCAGCCCTGAAGACTCTGGAAACACCATATATTTT
CASSPEDSGNTIYF
>TRBV18|TRBJ1-5|TRBD1|-
TGTGCCAGCTCACCTAGGGACAGCTATCAGCCCCAGCATTTT
CASSPRDSYQPQHF
>TRBV12-3/TRBV12-4|TRBJ1-1|-|many
TGTGCCAGCAGTTTCGGGCCGGAAGGAAAAGCTTTCTTT
CASSFGPEGKAFF
>TRBV27|TRBJ2-6|-|-
TGTGCCAGCAGGAGACGGGAGTCTGGGGCCAACGTCCTGACTTTC
CASRRRESGANVLTF
>TRBV13|TRBJ1-4|-|many
TGTGCCAGCAGCGAGACTCGTAGACGGGAAAAACTGTTTTTT
CASSETRRREKLFF
>TRBV28|TRBJ2-1|-|many
TGTGCCAGCAGTGGACAGTTGATTTGGCAGTTCTTC
CASSGQLIWQFF
>TRBV2|TRBJ2-2|-|many
TGTGCCAGCAAGGCCAGAGAAACCGGGGAGCTGTTTTTT
CASKARETGELFF
>TRBV28|TRBJ1-1|TRBD1|many
TGTGCCAGCAGTCTCCAACAGGGGCGCGGCACTGAAGCTTTCTTT
CASSLQQGRGTEAFF
>TRBV28|TRBJ2-2|-|many
TGTGCCAGCAGTTTCCAGGGTTTCACCGGGGAGCTGTTTTTT
CASSFQGFTGELFF
>TRBV6-2/TRBV6-3|TRBJ2-5|-|many
TGTGCCAGCAGTGATGAGATGAGGGAGACCCAGTACTTC
CASSDEMRETQYF
>TRBV20-1|TRBJ2-1|TRBD1|many
TGCAGTGCTACTAACCGGGACAGGGGGACCAATGAGCAGTTCTTC
CSATNRDRGTNEQFF
>TRBV7-9|TRBJ2-7|TRBD1|many
TGTGCCAGCAGCTTAGTGGGACCGGGACAGAGTAGCTCCTACGAGCAGTACTTC
CASSLVGPGQSSSYEQYF
>TRBV18|TRBJ2-3|TRBD2|many
TGTGCCAGCTCCGGACTAGAGGGAGATACGCAGTATTTT
CASSGLEGDTQYF
>TRBV7-2|TRBJ1-5|TRBD1|many
TGTGCCAGCAGCTTAGGAGGGACAGTCGATAGCAATCAGCCCCAGCATTTT
CASSLGGTVDSNQPQHF
>TRBV4-1|TRBJ2-3|TRBD1|-
TGCGCCAGCAGCCTATGGGGGACAGGGGGCTCAGATACGCAGTATTTT
CASSLWGTGGSDTQYF
>TRBV10-3|TRBJ2-2|-|few
TGTGCCATCAGACGTTGGGGACCGAACACCGGGGAGCTGTTTTTT
CAIRRWGPNTGELFF
>TRBV27|TRBJ2-6|-|many
TGTGCCAGCAGTTCATTCTATCCTGGGGCCAACGTCCTGACTTTC
CASSSFYPGANVLTF
>TRBV6-5|TRBJ1-1|-|many
TGTGCCAGCAGTTACTCGCGACGACCCAACACTGAAGCTTTCTTT
CASSYSRRPNTEAFF
>TRBV28|TRBJ2-7|TRBD2|many
TGTGCCAGCAGTTCCCCAGTCCTAGCGGGCGAGCAGTACTTC
CASSSPVLAGEQYF
>TRBV6-1|TRBJ2-6|-|-
TGTGCCAGCAGTGAAGCGCTGGGATCGGGAGGGGCCAACGTCCTGACTTTC
CASSEALGSGGANVLTF
>TRBV5-4|TRBJ1-2|TRBD1|many
TGTGCCAGCAGCGGGACAGGGGGCTGGAACTATGGCTACACCTTC
CASSGTGGWNYGYTF
>TRBV6-2/TRBV6-3|TRBJ2-3|TRBD2|-
TGTGCCAGCAGTGAGGGCCTAGCGGTCACAGATACGCAGTATTTT
CASSEGLAVTDTQYF
>TRBV7-8|TRBJ2-5|TRBD2|many
TGTGCCAGCAGCTTAGGACTAGCGGGATCCCTGGTAGAGACCCAGTACTTC
CASSLGLAGSLVETQYF
>TRBV12-3/TRBV12-4|TRBJ1-1|-|many
TGTGCCAGCAGTTCTACTAGGGACACTGAAGCTTTCTTT
CASSSTRDTEAFF
>TRBV10-1|TRBJ1-1|-|-
TGCGCCAGCAGTGAGTCCGCCAGGGTCGGGACTGAAGCTTTCTTT
CASSESARVGTEAFF
>TRBV9|TRBJ2-5|-|few
TGTGCCAGCAGCGTCGTAGATCAAGAGACCCAGTACTTC
CASSVVDQETQYF